This record concerns one TCR beta chain sequence. Its antigen is not known. Use of 60 Vbeta and 13 Jbeta primers characterized the PCR. Sequencing used immunoSEQ multiplex PCR; TCRdb keeps in-frame clones, though not all of them. This table has about 180,000 clones, roughly 78% appearing once. The source of the sample is a study of cytomegalovirus exposure and HLA in healthy donors. Study results and limitations: A list of 150 to 200 TCR beta chains associated with cytomegalovirus was given. Later, an analysis showed that TCR beta chains associated with HLA were more clonally expanded than others that were equally common. The sole available immune exposure information was CMV serostatus.

Germline assignment: CDR1 SNHLY and CDR2 FYNNEI. This CDR3 is built from 12 residues. The rearrangement joins TRBV2 to TRBJ2-5, with a possible D match to TRBD2 (5 bases). The end of the DNA is better explained by TRBJ2-7, so the J call may be wrong. The TCR was taken from a woman in her twenties or thirties in good health and CMV-seronegative. Sequencing was performed on PBMCs. DNA of the CDR3: TGTGCCAGCAGGCCTCGGGATTACGAGCAGTACTTC. Translating it yields CASRPRDYEQYF.